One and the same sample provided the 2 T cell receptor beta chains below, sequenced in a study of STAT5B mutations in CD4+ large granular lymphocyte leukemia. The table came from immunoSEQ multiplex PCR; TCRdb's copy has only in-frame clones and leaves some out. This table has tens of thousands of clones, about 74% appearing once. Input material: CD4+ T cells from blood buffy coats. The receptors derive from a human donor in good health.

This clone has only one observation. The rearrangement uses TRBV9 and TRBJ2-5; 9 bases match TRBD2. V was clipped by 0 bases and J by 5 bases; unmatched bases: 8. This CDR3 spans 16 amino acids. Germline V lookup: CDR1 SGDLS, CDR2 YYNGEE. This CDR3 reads CASSVGIAGVLETQYF. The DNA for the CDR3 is TGTGCCAGCAGCGTAGGGATAGCGGGAGTATTGGAGACCCAGTACTTC.

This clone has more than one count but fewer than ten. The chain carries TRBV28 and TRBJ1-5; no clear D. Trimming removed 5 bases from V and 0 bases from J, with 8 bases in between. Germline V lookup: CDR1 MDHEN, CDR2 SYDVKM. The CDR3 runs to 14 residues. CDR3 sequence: CASSGPHSNQPQHF. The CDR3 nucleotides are TGTGCCAGCAGTGGGCCTCATAGCAATCAGCCCCAGCATTTT.